The 21 T cell receptor beta chains below come from one sample, sequenced in a study of blood T cell repertoires in COVID-19. This table comes from immunoSEQ multiplex PCR, and its TCRdb copy is limited to in-frame clones, with some not included. The sample records approximately 290,000 clones, approximately 91% being singletons. Sequencing used peripheral blood. Source of these receptors: a woman aged 60 to 75 with acute or convalescent COVID-19.

This clone was detected only a few times. V is TRBV5-4 and J is TRBJ2-7; weak D call: TRBD1 (6 bases). Deletions cut 5 bases from V and 6 bases from J, with 12 bases between. There are 12 residues in the CDR3. Germline loops: CDR1 SGHNT, CDR2 YYREEE (reference sequence). CDR3 loop: CASSAGAVEQYF. Here the CDR3 DNA reads TGTGCCAGCAGTGCAGGGGCGGTCGAGCAGTACTTC.

This chain uses TRBV19 with TRBJ1-4, with TRBD1 as a possible D gene (6 bases). V was shortened by 7 bases and J by 5 bases, with 17 bases between the two germline ends. Germline values: CDR1 LNHDA, CDR2 SQIVND (reference sequence). The CDR3 contains 15 residues. Here the CDR3 reads CASIARDTRNEKLFF. The DNA for the CDR3 is TGTGCCAGTATCGCCCGGGACACCAGGAATGAAAAACTGTTTTTT.

The chain joins TRBV19 to TRBJ2-1; D possibly corresponds to TRBD2 (7 bases). V gave up 3 bases and J gave up 5 bases, with 14 bases separating them. The germline V gene has CDR1 LNHDA and CDR2 SQIVND (reference sequence). The length of the CDR3 is 15 residues. CDR3 nucleotide sequence: TGTGCCAGTAGTATGAGTAGGGGGGGAAACAATGAGCAGTTCTTC. As protein: CASSMSRGGNNEQFF.

J is TRBJ2-3 and V is TRBV2; 8 bases are a match to TRBD1. V lost 8 bases to trimming and J lost 0 bases; unmatched junction nucleotides: 4. The CDR3 runs 14 residues. Germline-derived CDR1 and CDR2 are SNHLY and FYNNEI. CDR3 protein: CASWTGFSTDTQYF. The CDR3 bases are TGTGCCAGCTGGACAGGGTTTAGCACAGATACGCAGTATTTT.

This chain links TRBV15 with TRBJ1-1; 8 nucleotides agree with TRBD1. CDR3 length: 16 amino acids. Per the germline V gene, CDR1 is LNHNV and CDR2 is YYDKDF (reference sequence). V trimming: 0 bases; J trimming: 2 bases; junction bases outside the gene matches: 5. Written as DNA, the CDR3 is TGTGCCACCAGCAGAGACCAGGGGGCTGGAAACACTGAAGCTTTCTTT. Amino acids: CATSRDQGAGNTEAFF.

V and J are TRBV7-9 and TRBJ2-3; 7 bases are shared with TRBD2. The CDR3 extends over 14 amino acids. Germline CDR1 SEHNR, CDR2 FQNEAQ (reference sequence). The ends lost 11 bases at V and 4 bases at J; junction bases unmatched: 12. Here the CDR3 DNA reads TGTGCCGGCCGACTAGCCCTTTCTTCAGATACGCAGTATTTT. Its protein is CAGRLALSSDTQYF.

The chain joins TRBV15 to TRBJ1-5; a weak D match, TRBD1 (6 bases). CDR1 and CDR2 from the germline V gene are LNHNV and YYDKDF (reference sequence). Trimming pared 1 base from V and 4 bases from J, leaving 17 bases between. CDR3 length: 17 amino acids. The DNA of the CDR3 is TGTGCCACCAGCAGAGGTCGAGAGGTAAGGGGGAATCAGCCCCAGCATTTT. This sequence encodes CATSRGREVRGNQPQHF.

The chain couples TRBV29-1 to TRBJ1-2; D not resolved. Trimming stripped 3 bases from V and 3 bases from J, with 8 bases between. Germline-derived CDR1 and CDR2 are SQVTM and ANQGSEA. The CDR3 has 12 residues. CDR3 loop: CSVDPLDYGYTF. For the CDR3, the DNA is TGCAGCGTTGATCCTCTAGACTATGGCTACACCTTC.

The V gene is TRBV28, the J gene TRBJ2-5; 10 bases fit TRBD1. The V and J ends lost 6 bases and 5 bases, in that order; junction bases with no gene match: 15. Germline V lookup: CDR1 MDHEN, CDR2 SYDVKM. This CDR3 is 17 amino acids long. The CDR3 coding sequence is TGTGCCAGCAGGGCCCCTCCGGGACAGGGGACGGGGGAGACCCAGTACTTC. This codes for CASRAPPGQGTGETQYF.

V gene TRBV19 combines with J gene TRBJ1-5, with 7 positions matching TRBD1. This CDR3 has 17 residues. J gave up 0 bases and V 4 bases, and 9 bases lay outside the gene matches. Germline CDR1 is LNHDA and CDR2 is SQIVND (reference sequence). The CDR3 loop is CASSNEGTAYSNQPQHF. In DNA form, the CDR3 reads TGTGCCAGTAGTAACGAAGGGACAGCATATAGCAATCAGCCCCAGCATTTT. Looking up the rest from reference TRBV19 and TRBJ1-5 gives the full variable domain: DGGITQSPKYLFRKEGQNVTLSCEQNLNHDAMYWYRQDPGQGLRLIYYSQIVNDFQKGDIAEGYSVSREKKESFPLTVTSAQKNPTAFYLCASSNEGTAYSNQPQHFGDGTRLSIL.

The V call is TRBV28, the J call TRBJ1-5; no firm D call. The germline V gene encodes CDR1 MDHEN and CDR2 SYDVKM. V lost 0 bases to trimming and J lost 5 bases, with 14 bases between them. The CDR3 sequence is 16 residues long. CDR3 DNA: TGTGCCAGCAGTTTATGGTTACCGTCGAACTATCAGCCCCAGCATTTT. Residues: CASSLWLPSNYQPQHF.

The chain links TRBV13 to TRBJ1-2; tentative D call: TRBD1 (5 bases). Deletions cut 4 bases from V and 4 bases from J, with 10 bases between. This CDR3 has 13 residues. Germline values: CDR1 PRHDT, CDR2 FYEKMQ (reference sequence). The CDR3 reads CASSSGLRYGYTF. The CDR3 nucleotides are TGTGCCAGCAGCTCGGGACTTCGCTATGGCTACACCTTC.

The chain uses TRBV14 and TRBJ2-1; 7 nucleotides line up with TRBD2. This CDR3 spans 15 amino acids. The ends lost 4 bases at V and 3 bases at J; junction bases unmatched: 6. Germline loops: CDR1 SGHDN, CDR2 FVKESK. The CDR3 reads CASSPHAGVYNEQFF. The CDR3 bases are TGTGCCAGCAGCCCACATGCGGGAGTCTACAATGAGCAGTTCTTC.

The CDR3 reads CASSPPAGPEGAFF. In DNA form, the CDR3 reads TGTGCCAGCTCACCACCAGCCGGGCCTGAGGGAGCTTTCTTT. The chain employs TRBV18 and TRBJ1-1; no firm D call. This CDR3 is built from 14 residues. The V gene lost 0 bases and the J gene lost 10 bases, with 15 bases spanning the gap. CDR1 and CDR2 from the germline V gene are KGHSH and LQKENI.

This clone was seen once. The gene calls are TRBV15 and TRBJ2-7, with 8 bases aligning to TRBD1. The CDR3 sequence is 16 residues long. CDR1 is LNHNV, CDR2 YYDKDF, per germline (reference sequence). Losses at the gene ends were 5 bases for V and 2 bases for J; bases not matched to a gene: 11. The CDR3 DNA is TGTGCCACCAGCCCTTTACCGCAGGGGGCGACCTACGAGCAGTACTTC. The encoded protein is CATSPLPQGATYEQYF.

This clone occurred once. In DNA, the CDR3 is TGTGCCAGCCTCGGCGGGGACACCGGGGAGCTGTTTTTT. Residues: CASLGGDTGELFF. The gene calls are TRBV27 and TRBJ2-2, with D possibly matching TRBD2 (6 bases). CDR3 length: 13 amino acids. In germline, CDR1 is MNHEY, CDR2 SMNVEV (reference sequence). Trimming took off 8 bases at V and 3 bases at J, with 10 bases between the two ends.

The V call is TRBV28, the J call TRBJ2-7, with TRBD1 identical over 12 bases. There are 14 residues in the CDR3. Germline values: CDR1 MDHEN, CDR2 SYDVKM. Germline trimming cut 6 bases from V and 2 bases from J; bases unmatched to any gene: 2. CDR3 bases: TGTGCCAGCAGGGGACAGGGGGCTACCTACGAGCAGTACTTC. This codes for CASRGQGATYEQYF.

The chain joins TRBV27 to TRBJ2-5; the match to TRBD1 covers 7 bases. Per the germline V gene, CDR1 is MNHEY and CDR2 is SMNVEV (reference sequence). The ends lost 8 bases at V and 9 bases at J; junction bases unmatched: 15. This CDR3 has 14 amino acids. CDR3 region: CASRPGQRLRAQYF. The CDR3 region has the DNA TGTGCCAGCCGGCCGGGACAGCGTTTAAGAGCCCAGTACTTC.

The genes are TRBV4-1 and TRBJ2-2; TRBD2 might be the D (6 bases). This CDR3 is built from 15 residues. The germline CDR1 and CDR2 sequences are MGHRA and YSYEKL. Trimming stripped 5 bases from V and 4 bases from J, with 14 bases between. The CDR3 sequence is CASSRSPGGTGELFF. The CDR3 nucleotides are TGCGCCAGCAGCAGGAGTCCCGGGGGCACCGGGGAGCTGTTTTTT.

There are a few counts of this clone. V usage is TRBV29-1 and J usage is TRBJ1-3; 7 nucleotides match TRBD1. In germline, CDR1 is SQVTM, CDR2 ANQGSEA. The CDR3 is made up of 14 amino acids. J lost 4 bases, V lost 4 bases, and 7 bases had no gene match. The CDR3 loop reads CSVGMTGQGNTIYF. The CDR3, as DNA: TGCAGCGTTGGCATGACAGGGCAGGGAAACACCATATATTTT.

The chain joins TRBV7-9 to TRBJ1-4; D gene uncertain. The ends were cut back, 5 bases at V and 4 bases at J, with 8 bases in the middle. Germline V gene sequence: CDR1 SEHNR, CDR2 FQNEAQ (reference sequence). The CDR3 runs 13 residues. In DNA form, the CDR3 reads TGTGCCAGCAGCCCACGGGGTAATGAAAAACTGTTTTTT. Its protein is CASSPRGNEKLFF.